The T cell receptor (beta chain) described here comes from a study of blood T cell repertoires in COVID-19. About the research overall: From the United States, Italy and Spain came samples of acute and convalescent COVID-19. The analysed material was cDNA or gDNA that came from T cells, B-cell-depleted T cells, or PBMCs.

This CDR3 contains 17 residues. V was clipped by 5 bases and J by 3 bases; unmatched bases: 7. The germline CDR1 and CDR2 sequences are MDHEN and SYDVKM. Clones were read by immunoSEQ multiplex PCR, and TCRdb kept only the in-frame ones, dropping some. Among fewer than 65,000 clones, about 90% were seen once, and the ten largest hold about 7%. This chain connects TRBV28 to TRBJ2-7; 16 bases match TRBD2. The specimen was peripheral blood. The clonotype originates from a woman in her sixties or seventies with active or convalescent COVID-19. The chain's CDR3 is CASSLPGLAGGNYEQYF. The CDR3 nucleotides read TGTGCCAGCAGTCTCCCGGGACTAGCGGGAGGGAACTACGAGCAGTACTTC.